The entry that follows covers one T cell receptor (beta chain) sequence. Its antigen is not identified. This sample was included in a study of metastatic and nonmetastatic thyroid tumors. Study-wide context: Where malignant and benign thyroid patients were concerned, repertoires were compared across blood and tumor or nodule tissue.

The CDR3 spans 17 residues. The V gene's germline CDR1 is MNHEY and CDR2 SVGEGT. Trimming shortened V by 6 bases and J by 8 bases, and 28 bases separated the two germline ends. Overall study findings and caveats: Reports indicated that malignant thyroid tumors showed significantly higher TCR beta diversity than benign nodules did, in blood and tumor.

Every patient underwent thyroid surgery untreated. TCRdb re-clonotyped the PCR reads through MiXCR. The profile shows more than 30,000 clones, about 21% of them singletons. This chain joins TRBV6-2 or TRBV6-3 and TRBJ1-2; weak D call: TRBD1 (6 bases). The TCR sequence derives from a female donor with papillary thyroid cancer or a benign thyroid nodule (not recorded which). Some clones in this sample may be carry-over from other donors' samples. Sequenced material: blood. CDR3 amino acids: CASRSPRGGSGGSGYTF. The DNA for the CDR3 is TGTGCCAGCAGATCGCCCAGGGGCGGATCGGGGGGTTCGGGCTACACCTTC.